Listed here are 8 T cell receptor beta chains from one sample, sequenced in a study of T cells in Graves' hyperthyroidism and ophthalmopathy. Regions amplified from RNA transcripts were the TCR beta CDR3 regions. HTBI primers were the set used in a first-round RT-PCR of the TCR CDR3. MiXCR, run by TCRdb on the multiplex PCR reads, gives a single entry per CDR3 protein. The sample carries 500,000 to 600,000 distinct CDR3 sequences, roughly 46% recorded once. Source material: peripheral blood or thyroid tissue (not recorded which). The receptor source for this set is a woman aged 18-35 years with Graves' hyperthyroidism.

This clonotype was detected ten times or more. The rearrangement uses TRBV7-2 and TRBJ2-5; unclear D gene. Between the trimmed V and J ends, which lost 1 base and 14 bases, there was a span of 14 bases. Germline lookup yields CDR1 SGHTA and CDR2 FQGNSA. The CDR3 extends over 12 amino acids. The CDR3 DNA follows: TGTGCCAGCAGCTTAGACAGCTTGGCCCCATACTTC. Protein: CASSLDSLAPYF.

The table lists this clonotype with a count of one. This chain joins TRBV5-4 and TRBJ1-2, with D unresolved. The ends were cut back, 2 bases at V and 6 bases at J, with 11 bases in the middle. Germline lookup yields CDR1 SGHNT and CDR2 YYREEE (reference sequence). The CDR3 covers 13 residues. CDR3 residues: CASSFWQANGYTF. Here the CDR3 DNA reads TGTGCCAGCAGCTTTTGGCAGGCAAATGGCTACACCTTC. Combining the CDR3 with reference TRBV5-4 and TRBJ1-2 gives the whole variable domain ETGVTQSPTHLIKTRGQQVTLRCSSQSGHNTVSWYQQALGQGPQFIFQYYREEENGRGNFPPRFSGLQFPNYSSELNVNALELDDSALYLCASSFWQANGYTFGSGTRLTVV.

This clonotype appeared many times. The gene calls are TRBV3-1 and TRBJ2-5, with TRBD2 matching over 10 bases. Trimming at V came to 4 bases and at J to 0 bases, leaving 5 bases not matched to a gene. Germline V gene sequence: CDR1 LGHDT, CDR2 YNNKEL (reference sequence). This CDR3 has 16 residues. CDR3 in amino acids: CASSLGLAEYQETQYF. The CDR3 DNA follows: TGTGCCAGCAGCCTCGGACTAGCGGAGTACCAAGAGACCCAGTACTTC.

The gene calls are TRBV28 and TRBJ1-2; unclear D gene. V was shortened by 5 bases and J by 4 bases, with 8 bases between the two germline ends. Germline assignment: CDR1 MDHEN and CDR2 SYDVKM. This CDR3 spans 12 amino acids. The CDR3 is CASSASIYGYTF. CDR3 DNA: TGTGCCAGCAGTGCATCGATCTATGGCTACACCTTC.

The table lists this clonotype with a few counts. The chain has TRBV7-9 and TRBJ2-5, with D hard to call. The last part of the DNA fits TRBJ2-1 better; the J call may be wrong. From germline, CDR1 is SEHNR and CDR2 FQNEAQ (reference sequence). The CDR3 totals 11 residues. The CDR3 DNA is TGTGCCAGCAGCGCAGCCCATGAGCAGTTCTTC. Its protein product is CASSAAHEQFF.

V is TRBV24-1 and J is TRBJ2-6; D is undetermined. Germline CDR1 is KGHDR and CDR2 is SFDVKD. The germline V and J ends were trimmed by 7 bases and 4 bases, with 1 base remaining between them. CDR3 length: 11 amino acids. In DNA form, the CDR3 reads TGTGCCACCAGGGGGGCCAACGTCCTGACTTTC. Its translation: CATRGANVLTF.

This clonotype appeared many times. CDR3 sequence (DNA): TGTGCCAGCAGTTTACTCAGCTCTGGGGCCAACGTCCTGACTTTC. Translation: CASSLLSSGANVLTF. This sequence joins TRBV12-3 or TRBV12-4 and TRBJ2-6; D call uncertain. The V gene lost 2 bases and the J gene lost 0 bases, with 5 bases spanning the gap. The length of the CDR3 is 15 residues.

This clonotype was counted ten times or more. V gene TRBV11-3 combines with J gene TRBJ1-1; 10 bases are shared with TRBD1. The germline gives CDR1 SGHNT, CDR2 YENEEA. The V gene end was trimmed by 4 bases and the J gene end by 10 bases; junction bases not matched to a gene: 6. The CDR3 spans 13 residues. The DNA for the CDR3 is TGTGCCAGCAGCTCCGGACAGGGGGGGTCAGCTTTCTTT. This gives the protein CASSSGQGGSAFF.